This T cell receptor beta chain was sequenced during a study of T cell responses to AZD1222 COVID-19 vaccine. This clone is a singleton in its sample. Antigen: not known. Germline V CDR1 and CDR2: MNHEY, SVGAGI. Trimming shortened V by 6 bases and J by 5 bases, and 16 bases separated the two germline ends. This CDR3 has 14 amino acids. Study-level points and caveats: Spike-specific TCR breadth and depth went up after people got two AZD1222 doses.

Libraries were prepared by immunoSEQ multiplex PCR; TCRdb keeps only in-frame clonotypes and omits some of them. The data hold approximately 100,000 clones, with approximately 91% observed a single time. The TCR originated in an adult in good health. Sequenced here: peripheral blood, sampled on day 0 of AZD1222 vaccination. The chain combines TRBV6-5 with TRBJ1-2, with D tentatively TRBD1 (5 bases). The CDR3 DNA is TGTGCCAGCAGCCCCGGGGGAGGGGCGTATGGCTACACCTTC. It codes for CASSPGGGAYGYTF.